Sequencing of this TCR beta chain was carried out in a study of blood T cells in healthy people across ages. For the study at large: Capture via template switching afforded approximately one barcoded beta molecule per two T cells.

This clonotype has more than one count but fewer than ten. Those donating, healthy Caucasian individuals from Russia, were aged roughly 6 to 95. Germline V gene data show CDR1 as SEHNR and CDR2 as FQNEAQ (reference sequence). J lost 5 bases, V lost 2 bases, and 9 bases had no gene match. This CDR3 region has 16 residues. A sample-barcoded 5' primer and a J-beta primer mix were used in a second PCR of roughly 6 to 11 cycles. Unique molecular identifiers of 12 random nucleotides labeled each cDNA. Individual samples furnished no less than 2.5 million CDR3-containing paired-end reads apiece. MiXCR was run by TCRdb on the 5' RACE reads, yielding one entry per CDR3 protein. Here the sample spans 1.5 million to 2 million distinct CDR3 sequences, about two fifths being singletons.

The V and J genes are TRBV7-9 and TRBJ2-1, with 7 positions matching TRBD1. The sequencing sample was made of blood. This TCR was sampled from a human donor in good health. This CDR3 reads CASSLYRGNTNNEQFF. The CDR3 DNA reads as TGTGCCAGCAGCTTATACAGGGGTAATACTAACAATGAGCAGTTCTTC.